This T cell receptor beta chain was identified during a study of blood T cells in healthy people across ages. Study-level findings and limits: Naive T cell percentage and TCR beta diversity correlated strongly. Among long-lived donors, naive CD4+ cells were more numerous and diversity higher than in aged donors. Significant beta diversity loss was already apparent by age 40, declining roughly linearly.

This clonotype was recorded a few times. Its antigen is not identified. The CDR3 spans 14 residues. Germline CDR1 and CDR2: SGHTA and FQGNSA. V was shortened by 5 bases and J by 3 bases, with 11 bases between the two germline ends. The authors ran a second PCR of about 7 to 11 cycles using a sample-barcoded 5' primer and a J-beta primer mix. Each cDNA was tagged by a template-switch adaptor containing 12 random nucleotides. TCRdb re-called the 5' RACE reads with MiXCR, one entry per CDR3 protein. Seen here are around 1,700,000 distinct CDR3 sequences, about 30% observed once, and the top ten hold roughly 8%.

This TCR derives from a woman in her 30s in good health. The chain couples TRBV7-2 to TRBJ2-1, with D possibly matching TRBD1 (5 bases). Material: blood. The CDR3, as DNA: TGTGCCAGCAGCCCTTGGGGCGGCTACAATGAGCAGTTCTTC. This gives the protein CASSPWGGYNEQFF.